This T cell receptor (beta chain) was obtained from a study of radiotherapy plus CTLA-4 blockade in lung cancer. Whole-study findings and limits: Reports state that early shifts in blood T cell clones, with interferon-beta, best predicted response. Radiotherapy was combined with ipilimumab, and tumor-derived TCR clones then expanded in blood.

The study treated chemo-refractory metastatic non-small-cell lung cancer patients with focal radiation plus ipilimumab CTLA-4 blockade. On this clone itself: The antigen remains unidentified.

Sequenced by immunoSEQ multiplex PCR; TCRdb stores in-frame clones only, minus some. This table holds more than 55,000 clones, roughly 79% found once. The germline CDR1 and CDR2 sequences are SGHTS and YDEGEE. Trimming shortened V by 3 bases and J by 10 bases, and 25 bases separated the two germline ends. This CDR3 comprises 16 residues. The receptor comes from a human donor with non-small cell lung cancer whose response to radiotherapy plus ipilimumab could not be evaluated. The material sequenced was peripheral blood, taken from a patient treated with radiotherapy plus ipilimumab. The rearrangement joins TRBV5-8 to TRBJ2-5; a weak D match, TRBD1 (5 bases). The CDR3 DNA reads TGTGCCAGCAGCTCTCTCCACCCCGCTGGGGCTATCATCCAGTACTTC. Translated: CASSSLHPAGAIIQYF.